This T cell receptor (beta chain) stems from a study of shared clonotypes between healthy human individuals. Overall study results and limits: The study found about 4.6% of naive CD4 clonotypes shared across a few donors. Against clonotypes common to all four donors, non-shared ones had lower generation probabilities.

TCRdb's copy holds only in-frame clones and misses some; the assay was immunoSEQ multiplex PCR. Among 1,500,000 or so clones, approximately 98.5% were seen once, and the ten largest hold approximately 0.4%. Of note for this clone: Its specificity is unknown. The sample carries other DNA sequences with the same CDR3.

Investigators divided CD4+ cells into CD45RA+ naive and CD45RA-negative memory subsets. Germline loops: CDR1 DFQATT, CDR2 SNEGSKA (reference sequence). The CDR3 is made up of 10 amino acids. V was pared by 3 bases and J by 2 bases, with 0 bases between. The clonotype comes from a man aged 25-45 years in good health. The sequenced sample consisted of naive CD4+ T cells sorted from blood. Subset specified: CD45RA+ positively selected. The rearrangement uses TRBV20-1 and TRBJ2-3; no definite D call. CDR3 sequence (DNA): TGCAGTGCTAGCACAGATACGCAGTATTTT. This translates into CSASTDTQYF.